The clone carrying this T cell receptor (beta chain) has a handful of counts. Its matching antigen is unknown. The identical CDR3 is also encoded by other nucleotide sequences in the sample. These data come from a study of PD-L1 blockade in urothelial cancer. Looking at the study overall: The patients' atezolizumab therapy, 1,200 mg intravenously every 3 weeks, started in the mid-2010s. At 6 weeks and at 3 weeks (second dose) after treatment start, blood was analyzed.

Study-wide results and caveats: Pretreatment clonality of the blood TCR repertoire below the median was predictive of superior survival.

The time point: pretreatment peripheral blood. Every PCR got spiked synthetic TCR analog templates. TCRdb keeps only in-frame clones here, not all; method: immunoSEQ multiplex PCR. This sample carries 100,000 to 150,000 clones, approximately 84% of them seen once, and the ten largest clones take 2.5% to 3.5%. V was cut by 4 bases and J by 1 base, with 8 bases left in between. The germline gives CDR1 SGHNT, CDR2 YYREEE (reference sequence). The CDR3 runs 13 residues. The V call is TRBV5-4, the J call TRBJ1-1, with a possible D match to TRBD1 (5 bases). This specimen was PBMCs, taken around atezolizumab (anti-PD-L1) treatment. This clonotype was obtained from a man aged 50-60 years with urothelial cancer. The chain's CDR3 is CASSSTGNTEAFF. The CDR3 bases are TGTGCCAGCAGCAGTACAGGGAACACTGAAGCTTTCTTT.